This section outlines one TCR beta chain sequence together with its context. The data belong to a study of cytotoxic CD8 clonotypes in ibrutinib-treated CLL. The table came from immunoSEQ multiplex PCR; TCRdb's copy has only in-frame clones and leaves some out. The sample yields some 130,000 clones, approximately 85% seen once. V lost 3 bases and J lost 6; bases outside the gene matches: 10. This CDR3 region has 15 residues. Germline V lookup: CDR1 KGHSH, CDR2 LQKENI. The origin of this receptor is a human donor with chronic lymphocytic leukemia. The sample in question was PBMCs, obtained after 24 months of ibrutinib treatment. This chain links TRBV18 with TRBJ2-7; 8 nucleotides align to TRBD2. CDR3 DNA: TGTGCCAGCTCACCGCCCCAGCTAGCGGGTTTCGAGCAGTACTTC. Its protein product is CASSPPQLAGFEQYF.